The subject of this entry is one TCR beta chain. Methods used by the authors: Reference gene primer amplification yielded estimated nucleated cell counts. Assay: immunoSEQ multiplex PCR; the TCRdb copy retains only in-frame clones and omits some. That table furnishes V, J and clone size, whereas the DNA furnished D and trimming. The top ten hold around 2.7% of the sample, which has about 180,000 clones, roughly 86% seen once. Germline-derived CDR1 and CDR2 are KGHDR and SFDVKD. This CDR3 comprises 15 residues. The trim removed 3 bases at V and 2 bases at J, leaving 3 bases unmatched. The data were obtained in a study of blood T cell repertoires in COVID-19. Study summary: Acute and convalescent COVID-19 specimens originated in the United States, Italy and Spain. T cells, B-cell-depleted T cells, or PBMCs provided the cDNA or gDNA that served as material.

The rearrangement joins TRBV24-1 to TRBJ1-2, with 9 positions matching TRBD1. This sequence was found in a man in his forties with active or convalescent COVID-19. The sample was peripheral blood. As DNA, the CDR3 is TGTGCCACCAGTGATCCCGGACAGGGGAACTATGGCTACACCTTC. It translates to CATSDPGQGNYGYTF.